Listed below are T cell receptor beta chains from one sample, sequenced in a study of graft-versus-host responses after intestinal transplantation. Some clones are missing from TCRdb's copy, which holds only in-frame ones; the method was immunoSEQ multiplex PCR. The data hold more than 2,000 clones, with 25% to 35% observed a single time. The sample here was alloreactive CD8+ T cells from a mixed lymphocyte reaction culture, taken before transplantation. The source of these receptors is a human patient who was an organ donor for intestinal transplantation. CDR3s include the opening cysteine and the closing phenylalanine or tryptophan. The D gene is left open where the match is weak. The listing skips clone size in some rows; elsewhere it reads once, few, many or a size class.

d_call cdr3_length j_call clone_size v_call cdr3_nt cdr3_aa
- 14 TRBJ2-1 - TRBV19 TGTGCCAGTAGTTCCCAGGGGTCCTACAATGAGCAGTTCTTC CASSSQGSYNEQFF
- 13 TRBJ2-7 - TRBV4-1 TGCGCCAGCAGCCAAGTGGGCCGCTACGAGCAGTACTTC CASSQVGRYEQYF
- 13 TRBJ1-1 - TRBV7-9 TGTGCCAGCAGCTTACAGGGCTGGTCTGAAGCTTTCTTT CASSLQGWSEAFF
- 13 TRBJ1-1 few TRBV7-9 TGTGCCAGCAGCTATGGTCCGGACACTGAAGCTTTCTTT CASSYGPDTEAFF
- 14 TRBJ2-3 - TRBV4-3 TGCGCCAGCAGTCCAGGGGTAGCTTGGGATACGCAGTATTTT CASSPGVAWDTQYF
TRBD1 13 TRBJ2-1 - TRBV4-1 TGCGCCAGCAGCCACCCACAGGGGAGTGAGCAGTTCTTC CASSHPQGSEQFF
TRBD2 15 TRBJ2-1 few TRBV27 TGTGCCAGCAGGCGCCTAGCGGGGGGTGGGAATGAGCAGTTCTTC CASRRLAGGGNEQFF
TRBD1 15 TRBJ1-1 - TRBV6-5 TGTGCCAGCAGTTCCACCGGGACAGGGAACACTGAAGCTTTCTTT CASSSTGTGNTEAFF
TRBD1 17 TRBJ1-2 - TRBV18 TGTGCCAGCTCACCACCGGGGCAGGGGGCCGCTTCCCCTGGCTACACCTTC CASSPPGQGAASPGYTF
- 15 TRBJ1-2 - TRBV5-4 TGTGCCAGCATCGAGATACCAGGAAAGACCTATGGCTACACCTTC CASIEIPGKTYGYTF
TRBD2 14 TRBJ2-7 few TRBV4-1 TGCGCCAGCAGCGACCGCGGGGGGACCTACGAGCAGTACTTC CASSDRGGTYEQYF
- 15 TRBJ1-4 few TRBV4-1 TGCGCCAGCAGCCAAGGAACAGGAGTCAATGAAAAACTGTTTTTT CASSQGTGVNEKLFF
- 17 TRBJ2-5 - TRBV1 TGCACCAGCAGCCAGGGAGGTAGCGGGGGGGGCCAAGAGACCCAGTACTTC CTSSQGGSGGGQETQYF
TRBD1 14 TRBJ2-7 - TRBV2 TGTGCCAGGAGTAGGGGGACAGGGGCCTACGAGCAGTACTTC CARSRGTGAYEQYF
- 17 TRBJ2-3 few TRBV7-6 TGTGCCAGCAGCTTGGGGGTGGAGGGGGCATTCACAGATACGCAGTATTTT CASSLGVEGAFTDTQYF
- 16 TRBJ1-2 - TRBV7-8 TGTGCCAGCAGCTTAGGGGGGGGGAGCTTCTTCTATGGCTACACCTTC CASSLGGGSFFYGYTF
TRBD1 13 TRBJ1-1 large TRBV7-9 TGTGCCAGCAGCTTTGGGGACAGCACTGAAGCTTTCTTT CASSFGDSTEAFF
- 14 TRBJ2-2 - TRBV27 TGTGCCAGCAGTTGGGGGTCGGGGGAGGAGGAGCTGTTTTTT CASSWGSGEEELFF
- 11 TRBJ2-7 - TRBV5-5 TGTGCCAGCAGCCCATCCTACGAGCAGTACTTC CASSPSYEQYF
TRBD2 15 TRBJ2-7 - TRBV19 TGTGCCCTGAGAGCGGGGGGCCAATTGAACTACGAGCAGTACTTC CALRAGGQLNYEQYF
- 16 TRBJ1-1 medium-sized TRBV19 TGTGCCAGTAGACCCCAGTGGGGCGGGAGGGACACTGAAGCTTTCTTT CASRPQWGGRDTEAFF
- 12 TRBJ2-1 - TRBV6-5 TGTGCCAGCAGTGGAGAATACAATGAGCAGTTCTTC CASSGEYNEQFF
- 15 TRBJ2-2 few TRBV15 TGTGCCACCAGGCAGGGACACGAAAACACCGGGGAGCTGTTTTTT CATRQGHENTGELFF
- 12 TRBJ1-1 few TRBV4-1 TGCGCCAGCAGCCAGCAGGGGTCTGAAGCTTTCTTT CASSQQGSEAFF
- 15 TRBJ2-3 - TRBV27 TGTGCCAGCAGTTCGTATGCCGGGGGCACAGATACGCAGTATTTT CASSSYAGGTDTQYF
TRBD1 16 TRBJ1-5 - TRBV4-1 TGCGCCAGCAGCCTCACCCCGGGACAGGGCGGGGAGCCCCAGCATTTT CASSLTPGQGGEPQHF
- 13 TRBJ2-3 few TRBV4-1 TGCGCCAGCAGCCATCAACTCACAGATACGCAGTATTTT CASSHQLTDTQYF
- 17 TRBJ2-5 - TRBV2 TGTGCCAGCAGTGAATGGTTCGCAGGGGGGATGCAAGAGACCCAGTACTTC CASSEWFAGGMQETQYF
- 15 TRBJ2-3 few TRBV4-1 TGCGCCAGCAGCCAAGTTGGGGGGGGCCTTATTACGCAGTATTTT CASSQVGGGLITQYF
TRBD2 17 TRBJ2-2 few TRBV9 TGTGCCAGCAGCGCAAGACTAGCGGGGATTTTCGCCGGGGAGCTGTTTTTT CASSARLAGIFAGELFF
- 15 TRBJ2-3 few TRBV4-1 TGCGCCAGCAGCCAAGGTGGGCATGGCACAGATACGCAGTATTTT CASSQGGHGTDTQYF